This entry lists 15 T cell receptor beta chains sequenced from one sample in a study of technical replicates of blood from a few donors. Sequenced by immunoSEQ multiplex PCR; TCRdb stores in-frame clones only, minus some. The sample includes tens of thousands of clones, around 93% of them seen just once. Sequenced: T cells isolated from PBMCs. The receptors come from a human donor in good health.

This chain joins TRBV7-9 and TRBJ1-1; D gene ambiguous. The CDR3 totals 12 residues. The germline V and J ends were trimmed by 5 bases and 4 bases, with 8 bases remaining between them. Germline assignment: CDR1 SEHNR and CDR2 FQNEAQ (reference sequence). The CDR3 loop is CASSRTVTEAFF. The CDR3 coding sequence is TGTGCCAGCAGCCGCACAGTCACTGAAGCTTTCTTT.

The V and J genes are TRBV27 and TRBJ2-7; no reliable D call. Germline V lookup: CDR1 MNHEY, CDR2 SMNVEV (reference sequence). This CDR3 contains 14 residues. V shed 10 bases and J shed 5 bases, with 21 bases lying between them. The CDR3 DNA reads TGTGCCACCGCCCCCTTCGTGGGCGACCACGAGCAGTACTTC. This encodes CATAPFVGDHEQYF.

This chain joins TRBV9 and TRBJ1-2; D is perhaps TRBD1 (6 bases). V dropped 2 bases and J dropped 4 bases, with 15 bases sitting between them. This CDR3 comprises 15 residues. Germline-derived CDR1 and CDR2 are SGDLS and YYNGEE. CDR3 loop: CASSVSQGEFYGYTF. DNA of the CDR3: TGTGCCAGCAGCGTCTCACAGGGAGAATTCTATGGCTACACCTTC.

The rearrangement joins TRBV2 to TRBJ2-5; 7 positions match TRBD1. This CDR3 is 13 amino acids long. Germline lookup yields CDR1 SNHLY and CDR2 FYNNEI. Unmatched junction bases numbered 7, after V lost 7 bases and J lost 5 bases. CDR3 region: CASIEGAWETQYF. As DNA, the CDR3 is TGTGCCAGCATAGAGGGGGCTTGGGAGACCCAGTACTTC.

The chain employs TRBV7-6 and TRBJ1-5, with unresolved D. Deletions cut 1 base from V and 2 bases from J, with 6 bases between. This CDR3 has 14 residues. From germline, CDR1 is SGHVS and CDR2 FNYEAQ. CDR3 DNA sequence: TGTGCCAGCAGCTTAGGGGCAGGCAATCAGCCCCAGCATTTT. Translating gives CASSLGAGNQPQHF.

Comment on this clone: Other DNA variants within this sample encode the same CDR3. This chain uses TRBV5-1 with TRBJ2-7; 7 bases are shared with TRBD2. This CDR3 is built from 15 residues. The germline gives CDR1 SGHRS, CDR2 YFSETQ. V shed 1 base, J shed 2 bases, and the junction held 6 bases outside the gene matches. CDR3 in amino acids: CASSLNGGGTYEQYF. DNA for the CDR3: TGCGCCAGCAGCTTGAATGGGGGGGGTACCTACGAGCAGTACTTC.

V gene TRBV6-6 combines with J gene TRBJ2-5; D unclear. Trimming shortened V by 2 bases and J by 3 bases, and 13 bases separated the two germline ends. Germline V gene sequence: CDR1 MNHNY, CDR2 SVGAGI (reference sequence). This CDR3 contains 15 residues. CDR3 amino acids: CASSYANPPEETQYF. CDR3 nucleotides: TGTGCCAGCAGTTACGCGAACCCCCCTGAAGAGACCCAGTACTTC.

The table lists this clone with a count of one. The gene calls are TRBV6-5 and TRBJ2-5; D unclear. Trimming removed 7 bases from V and 4 bases from J, with 13 bases in between. This CDR3 comprises 13 residues. Germline-derived CDR1 and CDR2 are MNHEY and SVGAGI. The CDR3 DNA is TGTGCCAGCAATTCCGTCCCCCCAGAGACCCAGTACTTC. Residues: CASNSVPPETQYF.

This chain uses TRBV4-1 with TRBJ2-1, with TRBD2 matching over 9 bases. V was clipped by 4 bases and J by 6 bases; unmatched bases: 4. There are 14 residues in the CDR3. CDR1 and CDR2 (germline): MGHRA, YSYEKL. The CDR3, as DNA: TGCGCCAGCAGCCCGGGACTAGCAGGCAATGAGCAGTTCTTC. Translated: CASSPGLAGNEQFF.

This clone has just one count. CDR3 sequence reads: CASSGTGTEQFF. CDR3 sequence (DNA): TGTGCCAGCAGTGGGACAGGCACTGAGCAGTTCTTC. The chain recombines TRBV6-5 with TRBJ2-1; 8 nucleotides agree with TRBD1. Trimming cost V 5 bases and J 9 bases; bases outside gene matches: 3. Germline V gives CDR1 MNHEY, CDR2 SVGAGI. The CDR3 sequence is 12 residues long.

The chain is built from TRBV6-6 and TRBJ2-7; TRBD1 aligns across 8 bases. CDR1 MNHNY and CDR2 SVGAGI come from the germline V gene (reference sequence). Trimming took 10 bases from V and 6 from J; bases not matched to a gene: 11. The CDR3 is 13 amino acids. The CDR3 region is CATGQGLSAEQYF. The CDR3 nucleotides are TGTGCCACAGGACAGGGCCTCTCCGCCGAGCAGTACTTC.

The chain combines TRBV4-1 with TRBJ1-1; D not certain. V was pared by 1 base and J by 8 bases, with 20 bases between. Germline V gene data show CDR1 as MGHRA and CDR2 as YSYEKL. This CDR3 contains 16 residues. This CDR3 reads CASSQVLGTEGTEAFF. CDR3 nucleotide sequence: TGCGCCAGCAGCCAAGTTTTAGGAACAGAGGGAACCGAAGCTTTCTTT.

The chain couples TRBV11-2 to TRBJ2-7; D is ambiguous. This CDR3 is 14 amino acids long. The V end was cut by 1 base, the J end by 0 bases, with 7 bases between. Germline lookup yields CDR1 SGHAT and CDR2 FQNNGV. The CDR3 spells CASSLGGDSYEQYF. The CDR3 DNA reads as TGTGCCAGCAGCTTAGGAGGAGACTCCTACGAGCAGTACTTC.

The chain links TRBV15 to TRBJ2-5; maybe TRBD1 (6 bases). Deletions cut 1 base from V and 5 bases from J, with 11 bases between. CDR3 length: 14 residues. CDR1 is LNHNV and CDR2 is YYDKDF in the germline V gene (reference sequence). This CDR3 is CATSRAGAEETQYF. The CDR3 nucleotides are TGTGCCACCAGCAGAGCAGGGGCGGAGGAGACCCAGTACTTC.

The genes are TRBV5-1 and TRBJ1-4; no reliable D call. The CDR3 spans 13 residues. The V and J ends lost 0 bases and 9 bases respectively, with 9 bases between them. CDR1 is SGHRS and CDR2 is YFSETQ in the germline V gene. The CDR3 protein is CASSLETAQKLFF. The CDR3 nucleotides are TGCGCCAGCAGCTTGGAAACAGCTCAAAAACTGTTTTTT.